The clone carrying this TCR beta chain was seen a single time. What it recognizes is unknown. Germline values: CDR1 LNHDA, CDR2 SQIVND (reference sequence). This CDR3 spans 14 amino acids. V lost 5 bases and J 4 bases, leaving 14 bases between the germline ends. Method: immunoSEQ multiplex PCR; TCRdb's copy keeps in-frame clones and lacks some. The table shows 35,000 to 40,000 clones, with around 93% occurring only once. This record comes from a study of T cells in tuberculosis. About the research overall: This South African cohort compared adolescents with or without latent tuberculosis against adults with active tuberculosis.

Study-level findings and limits: Shorter CDR3-alpha in active tuberculosis partly drove smaller distances. GEM motif frequencies gave 70% accuracy; the GMM repertoire gave approximately 90%.

The chain combines TRBV19 with TRBJ1-2; D is unresolved. This receptor was identified in a donor aged 10-29 years with latent tuberculosis or without tuberculosis infection. Some clones in this sample may be carry-over from other donors' samples. Sequencing was carried out using PBMCs. This chain's CDR3 is CASSPTTGSYGYTF. The CDR3 region has the DNA TGTGCCAGTAGTCCCACGACGGGGAGCTATGGCTACACCTTC.